This TCR beta chain was sequenced in a study of kidney transplant recipient with SARS-CoV-2 infection. TCRdb used MiXCR to reprocess the reads, holding one entry per CDR3 protein. Of roughly 230,000 distinct CDR3 sequences in the sample, more than 25% were seen once. This clonotype was seen ten or more times. Germline CDR1 is LGHDT and CDR2 is YNNKEL (reference sequence). V was pared by 5 bases and J by 5 bases, with 24 bases between. CDR3 length: 17 amino acids. The J gene is TRBJ2-5, the V gene TRBV3-1; no clear D. The clonotype was recovered from a male patient aged 25-45 years who had COVID-19 and was a kidney transplant recipient. Some T cells may have come from the graft donor. This sample comprised a blood sample, obtained at baseline and between days 110 and 120 from a kidney transplant recipient. This CDR3 reads CASSDLVPISFSETQYF. CDR3 nucleotide sequence: TGTGCCAGCAGCGACCTTGTTCCCATTTCTTTCTCTGAGACCCAGTACTTC.